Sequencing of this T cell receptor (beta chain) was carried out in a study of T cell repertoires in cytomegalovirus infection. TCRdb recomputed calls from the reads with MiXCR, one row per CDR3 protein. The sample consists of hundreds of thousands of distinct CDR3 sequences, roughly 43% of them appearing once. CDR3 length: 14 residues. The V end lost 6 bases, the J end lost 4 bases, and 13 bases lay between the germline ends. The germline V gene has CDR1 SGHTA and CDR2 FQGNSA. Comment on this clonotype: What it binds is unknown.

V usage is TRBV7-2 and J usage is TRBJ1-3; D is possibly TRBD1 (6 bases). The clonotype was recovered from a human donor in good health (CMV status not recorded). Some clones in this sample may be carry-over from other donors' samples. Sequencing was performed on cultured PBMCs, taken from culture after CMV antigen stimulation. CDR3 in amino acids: CASRPTGIGNTIYF. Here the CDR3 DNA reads TGTGCCAGCAGGCCCACAGGGATCGGAAACACCATATATTTT.